This TCR beta chain is drawn from a study of T cell changes during pregnancy in multiple sclerosis. TCRdb's table, derived via immunoSEQ multiplex PCR, lists solely in-frame clones and lacks some. Among 30,000 to 50,000 clones listed, about 90% were seen once. The J segment lost 0 bases and the V segment lost 5 bases, leaving 1 base of the junction unmatched. The CDR3 has 15 residues. From germline, CDR1 is MNHEY and CDR2 SMNVEV (reference sequence). The TCR originated in a female donor with multiple sclerosis, enrolled in a pregnancy study. This specimen consisted of CD4+ T cells from peripheral blood mononuclear cells, obtained in the third trimester of pregnancy. The rearrangement uses TRBV27 and TRBJ2-1; 10 bases match TRBD2. The CDR3 DNA is TGTGCCAGCAGTAAGCGGGAGGGCTCCTACAATGAGCAGTTCTTC. Amino acids: CASSKREGSYNEQFF.